The 11 T cell receptor beta chains reported below all come from one sample, sequenced in a study of CD8 T cells in ankylosing spondylitis. Broader study findings: About 8 highly homologous variants formed a TCR beta motif that appeared characteristic of ankylosing spondylitis blood.

What these receptors recognize is not known. TCRdb re-analysed the 5' RACE reads in MiXCR, keeping a single row per CDR3 protein. The sample has about 840,000 distinct CDR3 sequences, 12% seen once; the top ten hold 0.51%. The material sequenced was blood, either unsorted or a sorted T cell fraction (not recorded which). Receptor source: a male donor with ankylosing spondylitis.

This clonotype has more than one count but fewer than ten. The rearrangement joins TRBV5-5 to TRBJ2-1; D gene ambiguous. The V end lost 0 bases, the J end lost 10 bases, and 14 bases lay between the germline ends. The germline V gene encodes CDR1 SGHKS and CDR2 YYEKEE (reference sequence). The CDR3 consists of 14 residues. CDR3 sequence (DNA): TGTGCCAGCAGCTTGGAAGCCCACGTGCTCGAGCAGTTCTTC. This codes for CASSLEAHVLEQFF.

The V gene is TRBV2, the J gene TRBJ2-3; 8 bases agree with TRBD2. The germline CDR1 and CDR2 sequences are SNHLY and FYNNEI. V was pared by 8 bases and J by 2 bases, with 9 bases of the junction left unmatched. The CDR3 covers 15 residues. The CDR3 coding sequence is TGTGCCAGCGCCCGGACTAGCTTGATCACAGATACGCAGTATTTT. Protein sequence: CASARTSLITDTQYF.

The V call is TRBV29-1, the J call TRBJ1-3; the D is unclear. In germline, CDR1 is SQVTM, CDR2 ANQGSEA. Trimming cost V 4 bases and J 0 bases, with 7 bases left between them. This CDR3 spans 13 amino acids. This CDR3 reads CSVVLNSGNTIYF. The CDR3 nucleotides are TGCAGCGTTGTCCTCAACTCTGGAAACACCATATATTTT.

This rearrangement joins TRBV3-1 to TRBJ2-5; TRBD2 is a possible D gene (5 bases). Per the germline V gene, CDR1 is LGHDT and CDR2 is YNNKEL (reference sequence). The ends were cut back, 7 bases at V and 3 bases at J, with 12 bases in the middle. The CDR3 contains 13 residues. CDR3 DNA: TGTGCCAGCACTCCTTGGGGAGAAGAGACCCAGTACTTC. This encodes CASTPWGEETQYF.

This clonotype has more than one count but fewer than ten. V gene TRBV7-6 combines with J gene TRBJ2-3, with TRBD1 matching over 10 bases. The V gene end was trimmed by 5 bases and the J gene end by 5 bases; junction bases not matched to a gene: 10. From germline, CDR1 is SGHVS and CDR2 FNYEAQ. CDR3 size: 16 residues. CDR3 amino acids: CASSPRGQGRLDTQYF. The CDR3 DNA sequence: TGTGCCAGCAGCCCGCGGGGACAGGGGAGGTTAGATACGCAGTATTTT.

This clonotype occurred many times. This rearrangement joins TRBV27 to TRBJ1-1; a possible D gene is TRBD1 (5 bases). Between the trimmed V and J ends, which lost 5 bases and 10 bases, there was a span of 20 bases. The CDR3 covers 14 residues. Germline CDR1 is MNHEY and CDR2 is SMNVEV (reference sequence). The CDR3 protein is CASSPRGLPEVAFF. CDR3 nucleotides: TGTGCCAGCAGTCCCCGGGGACTACCGGAAGTAGCTTTCTTT.

In DNA form, the CDR3 reads TGTGCCAGCAGTCCGACAGGGCAAGCTGAAGCTTTCTTT. Translation gives CASSPTGQAEAFF. The chain links TRBV7-2 to TRBJ1-1, with TRBD1 identical over 7 bases. Germline CDR1 SGHTA, CDR2 FQGNSA. This CDR3 region has 13 residues. Trimming took 6 bases from V and 6 from J; bases not matched to a gene: 7.

This chain connects TRBV10-3 to TRBJ1-5; D is ambiguous. V gave up 2 bases and J gave up 4 bases, with 12 bases separating them. CDR1 is ENHRY and CDR2 is SYGVKD in the germline V gene. CDR3 length: 15 residues. CDR3 protein: CAISEGLNRNQPQHF. CDR3 DNA sequence: TGTGCCATCAGTGAGGGACTTAATAGGAATCAGCCCCAGCATTTT.

V gene TRBV20-1 combines with J gene TRBJ2-7; D gene uncertain. Trimming took off 0 bases at V and 4 bases at J, with 13 bases between the two ends. Germline CDR1 reads DFQATT; CDR2 reads SNEGSKA (reference sequence). The CDR3 sequence is 14 residues long. The CDR3 sequence is CSARDSYSSYEQYF. CDR3 DNA: TGCAGTGCTAGAGATTCGTACTCCTCATACGAGCAGTACTTC.

V is TRBV28 and J is TRBJ2-6, with TRBD1 as a possible D gene (7 bases). This CDR3 region has 16 residues. From germline, CDR1 is MDHEN and CDR2 SYDVKM. The ends were cut back, 7 bases at V and 0 bases at J, with 13 bases in the middle. CDR3 DNA: TGTGCCAGCACCAACCAGGGGGGCTCTGGGGCCAACGTCCTGACTTTC. Translation: CASTNQGGSGANVLTF. Full variable domain (rest looked up from reference TRBV28 and TRBJ2-6): DVKVTQSSRYLVKRTGEKVFLECVQDMDHENMFWYRQDPGLGLRLIYFSYDVKMKEKGDIPEGYSVSREKKERFSLILESASTNQTSMYLCASTNQGGSGANVLTFGAGSRLTVL.

The chain recombines TRBV19 with TRBJ2-3; D is perhaps TRBD2 (5 bases). The CDR3 consists of 14 residues. Germline CDR1 LNHDA, CDR2 SQIVND (reference sequence). V lost 5 bases, J lost 4 bases, and 13 bases lay in between. The CDR3 reads CASSRDVSPDTQYF. The CDR3 bases are TGTGCCAGTAGTCGGGATGTCAGCCCAGATACGCAGTATTTT. The full variable domain, rest sourced from reference TRBV19 and TRBJ2-3, is DGGITQSPKYLFRKEGQNVTLSCEQNLNHDAMYWYRQDPGQGLRLIYYSQIVNDFQKGDIAEGYSVSREKKESFPLTVTSAQKNPTAFYLCASSRDVSPDTQYFGPGTRLTVL.